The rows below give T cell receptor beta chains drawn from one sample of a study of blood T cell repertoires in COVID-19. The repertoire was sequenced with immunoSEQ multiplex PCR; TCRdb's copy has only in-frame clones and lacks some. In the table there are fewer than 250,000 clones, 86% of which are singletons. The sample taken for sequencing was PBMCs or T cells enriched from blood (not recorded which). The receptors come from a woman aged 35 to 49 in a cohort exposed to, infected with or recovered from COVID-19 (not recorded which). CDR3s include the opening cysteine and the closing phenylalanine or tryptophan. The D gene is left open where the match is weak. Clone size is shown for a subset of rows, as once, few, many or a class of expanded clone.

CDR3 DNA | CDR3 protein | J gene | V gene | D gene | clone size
TGTGCCAGCAGCCTTACTAGCGGGAGGGCCGGGGAGCTGTTTTTT | CASSLTSGRAGELFF | TRBJ2-2 | TRBV7-9 | TRBD2 | once
TGTGCCAGCAGCTTAGAGTATGGTCTGGAGGGCTACACCTTC | CASSLEYGLEGYTF | TRBJ1-2 | TRBV7-2 | NA | once
TGTGCCAGCAGTTACCACGGGTATGGCTACACCTTC | CASSYHGYGYTF | TRBJ1-2 | TRBV6-2/TRBV6-3 | NA | NA
TGTGCCAGCAGCCCATCAGCCAGGAACTATGGCTACACCTTC | CASSPSARNYGYTF | TRBJ1-2 | TRBV11-2 | NA | NA
TGTGCCAGCAGCTCCGGGCTAGTTCAATCCTATGCGGGAGACGAGCAGTACTTC | CASSSGLVQSYAGDEQYF | TRBJ2-7 | TRBV7-9 | TRBD2 | NA
TGTGCCACCAGCAGAGATTTGATTGGGCAGTGGCAGTACTTC | CATSRDLIGQWQYF | TRBJ2-7 | TRBV15 | NA | once
TGTGCCAGCAGCCGGCAGGGAAATCAGCCCCAGCATTTT | CASSRQGNQPQHF | TRBJ1-5 | TRBV13 | NA | NA
TGCGCCAGCAGCCAACACCGGGACAGGGGGCGGTACGAGCAGTACTTC | CASSQHRDRGRYEQYF | TRBJ2-7 | TRBV4-1 | TRBD1 | once
TGCACCAGCAGCCAAGCCCACAGGGGGCGCCGAACTGAAGCTTTCTTT | CTSSQAHRGRRTEAFF | TRBJ1-1 | TRBV1 | NA | many
TGTGCCAGCAGCCTCGGGGGGACGTCCTACAATGAGCAGTTCTTC | CASSLGGTSYNEQFF | TRBJ2-1 | TRBV6-5 | TRBD2 | NA
TGTGCCAGCAGTGGTCGACAGCTGAACACTGAAGCTTTCTTT | CASSGRQLNTEAFF | TRBJ1-1 | TRBV2 | NA | NA
TGTGCCAGCAGTTTACCAGGGCCTCCTAACTATGGCTACACCTTC | CASSLPGPPNYGYTF | TRBJ1-2 | TRBV28 | NA | NA
TGTGCCAGCAGTTTGACAGGGCGGCAGCCCCAGCATTTT | CASSLTGRQPQHF | TRBJ1-5 | TRBV12-3/TRBV12-4 | TRBD1 | NA
TGTGCCAGCAGTGAAGTCAGGGGGTCCGGGGAGCTGTTTTTT | CASSEVRGSGELFF | TRBJ2-2 | TRBV6-1 | TRBD1 | NA
TGTGCCAGCAGTGTAGGGACAGGGAACATACCCTATGGCTACACCTTC | CASSVGTGNIPYGYTF | TRBJ1-2 | TRBV6-4 | TRBD1 | NA
TGTGCCAGCAGTTCGGAGGGCTACTACTACAATGAGCAGTTCTTC | CASSSEGYYYNEQFF | TRBJ2-1 | TRBV28 | NA | NA
TGCAGCGCCGCCCCGGGACAGTCCTACGAGCAGTACTTC | CSAAPGQSYEQYF | TRBJ2-7 | TRBV29-1 | TRBD1 | once
TGTGCCAGCAGCTTGTCGACAGATAATAATTCACCCCTCCACTTT | CASSLSTDNNSPLHF | TRBJ1-6 | TRBV5-4 | NA | NA
TGTGCCAGCAGTTGGGACAGGGGGACCTACGAGCAGTACTTC | CASSWDRGTYEQYF | TRBJ2-7 | TRBV27 | TRBD1 | NA
TGCGCCAGCAGCCAGAGGGGGGGCTACACCTTC | CASSQRGGYTF | TRBJ1-2 | TRBV4-1 | NA | once
TGTGCCTGGAGTCCGACAGGGGGTTACCAGCCCCAGCATTTT | CAWSPTGGYQPQHF | TRBJ1-5 | TRBV30 | TRBD1 | NA
TGTGCCAGCAGTGAAGGGGGAGGGCAGAATGAAAAACTGTTTTTT | CASSEGGGQNEKLFF | TRBJ1-4 | TRBV6-1 | NA | NA
TGTGCCATCAGTCCAGGGGCCTTGAAACCCCTCCACTTT | CAISPGALKPLHF | TRBJ1-6 | TRBV10-3 | NA | once
TGTGCCAGCAGCACAAACAGGGGCACTGAAGCTTTCTTT | CASSTNRGTEAFF | TRBJ1-1 | TRBV3-1/TRBV3-2 | TRBD1 | NA
TGTGCCAGCAGTTACTCGAGTGCGCCTTACTACAATGAGCAGTTCTTC | CASSYSSAPYYNEQFF | TRBJ2-1 | TRBV6-2/TRBV6-3 | NA | once
TGTGCCAGCAGCCAGGCCGATCTCTTACAGTTCTTC | CASSQADLLQFF | TRBJ2-1 | TRBV3-1/TRBV3-2 | NA | NA
TGTGCCAGCTCACCAAGTTGGGGCAGCGGGACCCCCTCCTACAATGAGCAGTTCTTC | CASSPSWGSGTPSYNEQFF | TRBJ2-1 | TRBV18 | TRBD2 | NA
TGTGCCAGCAGTATCGGCCGGGACAGGTTATCCTACAATGAGCAGTTCTTC | CASSIGRDRLSYNEQFF | TRBJ2-1 | TRBV5-5 | TRBD1 | once
TGCGCCAGCAGTGAAAGGGGGCGCGGTGGCTACACCTTC | CASSERGRGGYTF | TRBJ1-2 | TRBV10-2 | TRBD1 | NA
TGTGCCAGCAGTGGGAGGGGGGGAGCCAGGGAGCAGTACTTC | CASSGRGGAREQYF | TRBJ2-7 | TRBV27 | NA | NA
TGTGCCAGCAGCCCAATCTGGGGACAGGGTACTGGGGCCAACGTCCTGACTTTC | CASSPIWGQGTGANVLTF | TRBJ2-6 | TRBV3-1/TRBV3-2 | TRBD1 | once
TGTGCCAGCAGTTTTATCAGGGGGCAAAGGGATGGGAAAGACTATGGCTACACCTTC | CASSFIRGQRDGKDYGYTF | TRBJ1-2 | TRBV2 | TRBD1 | NA
TGTGCCAGCAGCCCACTGTTCCCTAGTCTCGAGCAGTACTTC | CASSPLFPSLEQYF | TRBJ2-7 | TRBV14 | NA | NA
TGTGCCAGCAGCTTGGCGGGGAATGAGCAGTTCTTC | CASSLAGNEQFF | TRBJ2-1 | TRBV11-2 | NA | NA
TGCGCCAGCAGCACAGGACAGCCTGAAGCTTTCTTT | CASSTGQPEAFF | TRBJ1-1 | TRBV4-1 | NA | NA
TGTGCCAGCAGTTTTTCAGGGGGCGCCGAGCAGTACTTC | CASSFSGGAEQYF | TRBJ2-7 | TRBV27 | TRBD1 | NA
TGTGCCAGGGGACATATATACAATGAGCAGTTCTTC | CARGHIYNEQFF | TRBJ2-1 | TRBV21-1 | NA | NA
TGCGCCAGCAGCCAAGAAGTACTTTATGGCTACACCTTC | CASSQEVLYGYTF | TRBJ1-2 | TRBV4-3 | NA | NA
TGTGCCAGCAGCCCCAGGGGTCCCAGCTCCTACAATGAGCAGTTCTTC | CASSPRGPSSYNEQFF | TRBJ2-1 | TRBV11-3 | NA | NA
TGTGCCAGCTCACCCGGGACAGGCCTAATCCAAGAGACCCAGTACTTC | CASSPGTGLIQETQYF | TRBJ2-5 | TRBV18 | TRBD1 | NA
TGTGCCAGCAGCGCGCGGGGCGGAAGCTCCTACAATGAGCAGTTCTTC | CASSARGGSSYNEQFF | TRBJ2-1 | TRBV21-1 | NA | once
TGTGCCAGTAGTGACTCGAGTTCCTTTAATTCACCCCTCCACTTT | CASSDSSSFNSPLHF | TRBJ1-6 | TRBV19 | NA | NA
TGTGCCAGCAGCCCAAGGACAGGAGAGTACAATGAGCAGTTCTTC | CASSPRTGEYNEQFF | TRBJ2-1 | TRBV7-9 | TRBD1 | NA
TGTGCCAGTAGTATTATGCCGGGAACTGAAGCTTTCTTT | CASSIMPGTEAFF | TRBJ1-1 | TRBV19 | NA | NA